What follows describes a single TCR beta chain. Its antigen is as yet unknown. This record belongs to a study of cytomegalovirus exposure and HLA in healthy donors. Whole-study findings and limits: Three CMV-associated chains proved CMV antigen-specific in vitro. TCR beta sequences reportedly predicted most subjects' HLA-A and HLA-B alleles accurately.

PCR employed 60 Vbeta and 13 Jbeta primers. Sequencing was performed with immunoSEQ multiplex PCR; in TCRdb, only in-frame clones are kept and a portion is missing. Here the sample spans around 120,000 clones, over 70% being singletons. Per germline, CDR1 MGHRA and CDR2 YSYEKL. J gave up 7 bases and V 2 bases, and 9 bases lay outside the gene matches. The CDR3 runs to 16 residues. Although they were nominally healthy when sampled, donors likely had unrecorded immune exposures. This clonotype was obtained from a woman between 45 and 60 years old in good health and CMV-seropositive. The chain employs TRBV4-1 and TRBJ2-4, with TRBD1 matching 9 bases. Specimen: PBMCs. CDR3 residues: CASSQPTGQGRNIQYF. The CDR3 coding sequence is TGCGCCAGCAGCCAACCAACGGGACAGGGAAGGAACATTCAGTACTTC.